This TCR beta chain was obtained from a study of control samples from healthy donors and cancer patients. V lost 5 bases and J 5 bases, leaving 18 bases between the germline ends. The CDR3 runs 15 residues. From germline, CDR1 is SGHAT and CDR2 FQNNGV. TCRdb's copy holds only in-frame clones and misses some; the assay was immunoSEQ multiplex PCR. The table has approximately 150,000 clones, approximately 94% seen once. This receptor was taken from a man between 18 and 35 years old in good health. The chain joins TRBV11-2 to TRBJ1-2; D perhaps matches TRBD1 (5 bases). The sample consisted of blood. As DNA, the CDR3 is TGTGCCAGCAGCGGCAGGGACGGTGCCCGTTATGGCTACACCTTC. This gives the protein CASSGRDGARYGYTF.